The 17 T cell receptor beta chains given below trace back to one sample, sequenced in a study of response to subunit inactivated influenza vaccine. TCRdb reprocessed the RT-PCR reads with MiXCR, giving one entry per CDR3 protein. The repertoire holds hundreds of thousands of distinct CDR3 sequences, with 11% as singletons. Another study also made use of these data, one on T cells expressing NK-cell markers. That source reports: UMIs accompanied the 5'RACE template switching by which TCR beta cDNA was made.

The sequencing used PBMCs from blood, collected on the day of vaccination. The receptors shown here come from a man aged 45-65 years who received an inactivated influenza vaccine.

This clonotype has a handful of counts. The chain carries TRBV5-1 and TRBJ2-1; D gene ambiguous. This CDR3 has 16 residues. Deletions cut 0 bases from V and 0 bases from J, with 10 bases between. Germline values: CDR1 SGHRS, CDR2 YFSETQ. DNA for the CDR3: TGCGCCAGCAGCTTGGGTTCGCCGAGCTCCTACAATGAGCAGTTCTTC. The encoded protein is CASSLGSPSSYNEQFF.

This clonotype showed up just a few times. V and J are TRBV12-3 or TRBV12-4 and TRBJ1-2, with a weak D call TRBD1 (5 bases). The length of the CDR3 is 12 residues. V was pared by 1 base and J by 8 bases, with 8 bases between. CDR3 protein: CASSLGGRGYTF. The CDR3 DNA follows: TGTGCCAGCAGTTTAGGGGGGAGGGGCTACACCTTC.

This chain uses TRBV10-3 with TRBJ1-5; TRBD1 agrees at 9 bases. Germline loops: CDR1 ENHRY, CDR2 SYGVKD. The CDR3 length is 15 residues. Unmatched junction bases numbered 2, after V lost 4 bases and J lost 1 base. CDR3 protein: CAISGGTGSNQPQHF. The CDR3 region has the DNA TGTGCCATCAGTGGGGGGACAGGGAGCAATCAGCCCCAGCATTTT.

This clonotype was counted ten times or more. V is TRBV5-1 and J is TRBJ2-3; unclear D gene. The CDR3 loop spans 13 amino acids. Germline CDR1 reads SGHRS; CDR2 reads YFSETQ. V lost 2 bases, J lost 2 bases, and 6 bases lay in between. CDR3 sequence: CASSLTNTDTQYF. The CDR3, as DNA: TGCGCCAGCAGCTTAACCAACACAGATACGCAGTATTTT.

Regarding this clonotype: This may be a read error: a much more frequent sequence differs by one nucleotide. The V call is TRBV7-2, the J call TRBJ2-4; TRBD2 might be the D (6 bases). The CDR3 is 14 amino acids. CDR1 SGHTA and CDR2 FQGNSA come from the germline V gene. V dropped 3 bases and J dropped 1 base, with 7 bases sitting between them. The CDR3 DNA follows: TGTGCCAGCAGCTTCGGGGGTGCCAAAAACATTCAGTACTTC. It is translated as CASSFGGAKNIQYF.

In its sample, this clonotype was seen a few times. This chain connects TRBV7-2 to TRBJ2-1, with TRBD2 matching over 11 bases. Germline V gene data show CDR1 as SGHTA and CDR2 as FQGNSA. V lost 1 base and J lost 7; bases outside the gene matches: 6. The CDR3 runs 16 residues. The CDR3 loop reads CASSLVLAGGRNEQFF. DNA for the CDR3: TGTGCCAGCAGCTTAGTCCTAGCGGGAGGTAGGAATGAGCAGTTCTTC.

The sample holds a few counts of this clonotype. The chain couples TRBV7-6 to TRBJ2-2; D is perhaps TRBD2 (6 bases). The V end was cut by 1 base, the J end by 5 bases, with 26 bases between. CDR1 is SGHVS, CDR2 FNYEAQ, per germline. The CDR3 contains 20 residues. In nucleotides, the CDR3 is TGTGCCAGCAGCTTAGAAAGCCTTGGGGGAGGCTCGATAAGTACCGGGGAGCTGTTTTTT. It is translated as CASSLESLGGGSISTGELFF.

This rearrangement joins TRBV11-2 to TRBJ1-6; possibly TRBD1 for D (5 bases). Trimming took off 5 bases at V and 14 bases at J, with 19 bases between the two ends. The CDR3 has 14 residues. Germline assignment: CDR1 SGHAT and CDR2 FQNNGV. The CDR3 sequence is CASSPWEGSKALHF. In DNA form, the CDR3 reads TGTGCCAGCAGCCCCTGGGAGGGGTCAAAGGCCCTCCACTTT.

This clonotype appeared a few times. The chain is built from TRBV7-2 and TRBJ1-6; D is unclear. The CDR3 length is 16 residues. Germline V lookup: CDR1 SGHTA, CDR2 FQGNSA. With 4 bases removed from V and 3 bases from J, the gap between germline ends came to 13 bases. Here the CDR3 reads CASSSPDVYYNSPLHF. CDR3 in DNA: TGTGCCAGCAGCTCTCCGGACGTCTACTATAATTCACCCCTCCACTTT. Full variable domain (outside the CDR3, taken from reference TRBV7-2 and TRBJ1-6): GAGVSQSPSNKVTEKGKDVELRCDPISGHTALYWYRQSLGQGLEFLIYFQGNSAPDKSGLPSDRFSAERTGGSVSTLTIQRTQQEDSAVYLCASSSPDVYYNSPLHFGNGTRLTVT.

CDR3 coding DNA: TGCGCCAGCAGCGCCGACTTCCAAGAGACCCAGTACTTC. This codes for CASSADFQETQYF. This rearrangement joins TRBV5-1 to TRBJ2-5; no clear D. This CDR3 comprises 13 residues. With 4 bases removed from V and 1 base from J, the gap between germline ends came to 8 bases. Germline-derived CDR1 and CDR2 are SGHRS and YFSETQ.

The V call is TRBV5-1, the J call TRBJ2-3, with D possibly TRBD2 on 7 matching bases. This CDR3 comprises 15 residues. In germline, CDR1 is SGHRS, CDR2 YFSETQ. Trimming took off 4 bases at V and 2 bases at J, with 14 bases between the two ends. The CDR3 bases are TGCGCCAGCAGCCCGACGGGGGGCTTCACAGATACGCAGTATTTT. Protein product: CASSPTGGFTDTQYF.

The chain couples TRBV5-8 to TRBJ2-4, with D possibly being TRBD1 (6 bases). This CDR3 comprises 13 residues. Germline CDR1 SGHTS, CDR2 YDEGEE. Deletions cut 2 bases from V and 8 bases from J, with 11 bases between. CDR3 in DNA: TGTGCCAGCAGCTTAGGCAGGGGAGACATTCAGTACTTC. Its protein is CASSLGRGDIQYF.

There are a few counts of this clonotype. The chain couples TRBV24-1 to TRBJ2-7; 10 nucleotides align to TRBD1. This CDR3 is built from 19 residues. CDR1 and CDR2 from the germline V gene are KGHDR and SFDVKD. V lost 3 bases and J lost 0; bases outside the gene matches: 13. In DNA form, the CDR3 reads TGTGCCACCAGTGATGGGACAGGGGCCACCCTAAACATCTCCTACGAGCAGTACTTC. Its translation: CATSDGTGATLNISYEQYF.

The chain carries TRBV7-8 and TRBJ2-3, with D unclear. From germline, CDR1 is SGHVS and CDR2 FQNEAQ. CDR3 length equals 15 residues. Trimming cost V 6 bases and J 0 bases, with 13 bases left between them. The CDR3 DNA is TGTGCCAGCAGTTTTGGGGTGAGGAGCACAGATACGCAGTATTTT. Encoded protein: CASSFGVRSTDTQYF.

This clonotype showed up just a few times. The rearrangement links TRBV9 to TRBJ2-1; a weak D match, TRBD2 (6 bases). The V end was cut by 3 bases, the J end by 0 bases, with 13 bases between. The CDR3 contains 16 residues. Germline V gives CDR1 SGDLS, CDR2 YYNGEE. CDR3 residues: CASSAIGSPSYNEQFF. In DNA form, the CDR3 reads TGTGCCAGCAGCGCCATCGGGAGTCCCTCCTACAATGAGCAGTTCTTC.

This clonotype has a handful of counts. CDR3 DNA sequence: TGTGCCAGCAGCGTAGAGGACACTGAAGCTTTCTTT. It is translated as CASSVEDTEAFF. The chain has TRBV9 and TRBJ1-1; D not certain. This CDR3 spans 12 amino acids. Germline V gene lookup returns CDR1 SGDLS and CDR2 YYNGEE. Trimming took off 0 bases at V and 3 bases at J, with 3 bases between the two ends.

This clonotype was picked up a small number of times. V usage is TRBV12-3 or TRBV12-4 and J usage is TRBJ2-1; D is uncertain. The CDR3 is made up of 14 amino acids. Deletions cut 2 bases from V and 6 bases from J, with 11 bases between. The CDR3 DNA follows: TGTGCCAGCAGTTTACTCGCCGCCCGCAATGAGCAGTTCTTC. It specifies CASSLLAARNEQFF.